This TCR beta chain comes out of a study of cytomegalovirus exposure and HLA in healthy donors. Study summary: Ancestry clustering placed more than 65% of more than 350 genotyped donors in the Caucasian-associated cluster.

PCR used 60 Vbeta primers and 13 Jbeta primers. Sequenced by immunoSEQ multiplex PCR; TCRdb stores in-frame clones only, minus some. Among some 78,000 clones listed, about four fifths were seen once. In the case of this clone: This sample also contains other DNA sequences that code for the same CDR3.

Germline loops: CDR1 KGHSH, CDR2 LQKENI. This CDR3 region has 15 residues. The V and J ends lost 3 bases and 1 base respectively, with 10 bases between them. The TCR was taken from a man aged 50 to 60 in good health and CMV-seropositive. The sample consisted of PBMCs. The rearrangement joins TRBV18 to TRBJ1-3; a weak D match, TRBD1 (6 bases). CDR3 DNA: TGTGCCAGCTCACCCCTCCAGGGGTCTGGAAACACCATATATTTT. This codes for CASSPLQGSGNTIYF.